A selection of T cell receptor beta chains follows, all from one sample in a study of T cell responses to AZD1222 COVID-19 vaccine. Generated by immunoSEQ multiplex PCR, the TCRdb table keeps only in-frame clones and is missing some. The sample consists of fewer than 130,000 clones, about 94% of them appearing once. Sequenced material: peripheral blood, taken on day 0 of AZD1222 vaccination. The receptors stem from an adult in good health. Both conserved end residues are part of each CDR3. D genes are given only for firm matches.

TRBJ1-1 12 - TRBV5-1 TGCGCCAGCAGCTCGGGACACGGTGAAGCTTTCTTT CASSSGHGEAFF
TRBJ1-2 13 - TRBV28 TGTGCCAGTCGAACGACAGGCTCCTATGGCTACACCTTC CASRTTGSYGYTF
TRBJ2-3 13 - TRBV6-5 TGTGCCAGCAGGGACGCTAGCACAGATACGCAGTATTTT CASRDASTDTQYF
TRBJ2-1 15 - TRBV9 TGTGCCTCAAAAAATGCCGGAGGGGGATACAATGAGCAGTTCTTC CASKNAGGGYNEQFF
TRBJ1-1 14 TRBD1 TRBV6-5 TGTGCCAGCATCTTAGGACAGGGACGCACTGAAGCTTTCTTT CASILGQGRTEAFF
TRBJ1-2 13 - TRBV2 TGTGCCAGCAGCGAGGAGGGTAACTATGGCTACACCTTC CASSEEGNYGYTF
TRBJ2-7 14 TRBD1 TRBV2 TGTGCCAGCAGAGTTGGACAGGGTATTTACGAGCAGTACTTC CASRVGQGIYEQYF
TRBJ2-1 14 - TRBV3-1/TRBV3-2 TGTGCCAGCAGCCCGGTATGGGTCGGCAATGAGCAGTTCTTC CASSPVWVGNEQFF
TRBJ2-3 16 TRBD1 TRBV7-3 TGTGCCAGCAGCTTGTCCGGGACAGGGTCTGGGGATACGCAGTATTTT CASSLSGTGSGDTQYF
TRBJ2-1 16 TRBD2 TRBV4-1 TGCGCCAGCAGCCAAGAACTAGCGGGCTCCTACAATGAGCAGTTCTTC CASSQELAGSYNEQFF
TRBJ1-5 13 - TRBV19 TGTGCCAGTAGTTGGGATAGCAATCAGCCCCAGCATTTT CASSWDSNQPQHF
TRBJ2-1 12 - TRBV29-1 TGCAGCGTTGGGTGGGATTACAATGAGCAGTTCTTC CSVGWDYNEQFF
TRBJ2-3 18 - TRBV18 TGTGCCAGCTCACCAGTTAGGGGGTCGGGGACCCGCACAGATACGCAGTATTTT CASSPVRGSGTRTDTQYF
TRBJ2-5 15 - TRBV19 TGTGCCAGTAGTTTGTGGGGAACCCCCCAAGAGACCCAGTACTTC CASSLWGTPQETQYF
TRBJ1-2 15 - TRBV29-1 TGCAGCGTTGAAGATGGCCGACTTGTCGGCTATGGCTACACCTTC CSVEDGRLVGYGYTF
TRBJ2-2 16 - TRBV5-1 TGCGCCAGCAGCTTGGCCGTGGGGGCGGACACCGGGGAGCTGTTTTTT CASSLAVGADTGELFF
TRBJ1-1 16 - TRBV15 TGTGCCACCAGCGGCGGCAACAGGGAAATGAACACTGAAGCTTTCTTT CATSGGNREMNTEAFF
TRBJ1-1 13 - TRBV5-5 TGTGCCAGCAGCCCGGGCAAGAACACTGAAGCTTTCTTT CASSPGKNTEAFF
TRBJ2-1 17 TRBD2 TRBV3-1/TRBV3-2 TGTGCCAGCAGCTTAGACGTAGCGGGAGGGCCGTACAATGAGCAGTTCTTC CASSLDVAGGPYNEQFF
TRBJ1-2 14 - TRBV19 TGTGCCAGTAGTATAGATGCGGCGACCTATGGCTACACCTTC CASSIDAATYGYTF
TRBJ1-1 13 - TRBV10-3 TGTGCCATCAGCCGGCAGATGAACACTGAAGCTTTCTTT CAISRQMNTEAFF
TRBJ2-2 15 - TRBV19 TGTGCCAGTAGTATTAGGACAGTCAACACCGGGGAGCTGTTTTTT CASSIRTVNTGELFF
TRBJ2-1 12 TRBD2 TRBV29-1 TGCAGCGTTGAGGGACTAGCGGGAGTAGAGTTCTTC CSVEGLAGVEFF
TRBJ1-2 14 - TRBV5-1 TGCGCCAGCAGCTTGGTGGCAGGGGCTGCTGGCTACACCTTC CASSLVAGAAGYTF
TRBJ1-5 17 - TRBV2 TGTGCCAGCAGTGAAAATGGGCCCACGAGGACAGATCAGCCCCAGCATTTT CASSENGPTRTDQPQHF
TRBJ1-1 13 - TRBV19 TGTGCCAGTAGCATTAGGATGAACACTGAAGCTTTCTTT CASSIRMNTEAFF
TRBJ2-7 14 TRBD1 TRBV4-1 TGCGCCAGCAGCCTGGGACAGGGGACCTACGAGCAGTACTTC CASSLGQGTYEQYF
TRBJ2-5 15 - TRBV4-1 TGCGCCAGCAGCCAAGTTTGGCTCGCGGGGGAGACCCAGTACTTC CASSQVWLAGETQYF
TRBJ2-1 18 TRBD2 TRBV4-1 TGCGCCAGCAGCCAAAGTAGGTGGGGGACTAGCTTCCTCAATGAGCAGTTCTTC CASSQSRWGTSFLNEQFF